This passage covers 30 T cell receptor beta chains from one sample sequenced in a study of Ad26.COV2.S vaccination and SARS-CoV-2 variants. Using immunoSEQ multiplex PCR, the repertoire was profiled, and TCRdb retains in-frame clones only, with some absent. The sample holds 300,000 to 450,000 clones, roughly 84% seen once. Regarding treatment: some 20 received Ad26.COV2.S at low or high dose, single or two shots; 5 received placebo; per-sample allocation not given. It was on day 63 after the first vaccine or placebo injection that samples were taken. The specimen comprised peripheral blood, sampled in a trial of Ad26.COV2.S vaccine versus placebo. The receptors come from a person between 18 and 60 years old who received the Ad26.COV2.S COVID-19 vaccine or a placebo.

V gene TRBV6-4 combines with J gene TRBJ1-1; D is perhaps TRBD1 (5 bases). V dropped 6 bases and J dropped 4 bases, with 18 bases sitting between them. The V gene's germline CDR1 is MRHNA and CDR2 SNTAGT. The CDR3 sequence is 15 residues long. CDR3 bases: TGTGCCAGCAGCAACGACGGAGGGGAGGGCACTGAAGCTTTCTTT. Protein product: CASSNDGGEGTEAFF.

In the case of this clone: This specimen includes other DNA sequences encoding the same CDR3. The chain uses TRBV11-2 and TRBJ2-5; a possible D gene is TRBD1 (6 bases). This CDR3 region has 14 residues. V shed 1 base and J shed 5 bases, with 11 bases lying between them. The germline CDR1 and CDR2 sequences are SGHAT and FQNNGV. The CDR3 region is CASSLAGAGETQYF. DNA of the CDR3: TGTGCCAGCAGCTTAGCAGGGGCAGGGGAGACCCAGTACTTC.

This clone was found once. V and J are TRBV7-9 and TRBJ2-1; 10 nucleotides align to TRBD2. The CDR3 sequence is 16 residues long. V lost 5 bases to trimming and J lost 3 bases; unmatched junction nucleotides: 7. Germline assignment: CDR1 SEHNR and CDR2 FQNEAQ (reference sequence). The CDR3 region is CASSPRTSGIYNEQFF. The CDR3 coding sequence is TGTGCCAGCAGCCCACGGACTAGCGGCATCTACAATGAGCAGTTCTTC.

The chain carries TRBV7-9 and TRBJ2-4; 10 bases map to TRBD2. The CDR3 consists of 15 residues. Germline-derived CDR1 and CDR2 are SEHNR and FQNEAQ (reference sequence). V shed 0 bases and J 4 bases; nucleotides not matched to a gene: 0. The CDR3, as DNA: TGTGCCAGCAGCTTAGCGACTAGCGGGAAAAACATTCAGTACTTC. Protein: CASSLATSGKNIQYF.

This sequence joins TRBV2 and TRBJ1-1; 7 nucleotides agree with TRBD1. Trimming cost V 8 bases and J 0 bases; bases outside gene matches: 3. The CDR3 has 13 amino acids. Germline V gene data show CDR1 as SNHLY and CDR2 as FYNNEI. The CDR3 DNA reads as TGTGCCAGCGTGACAGGGCTGAACACTGAAGCTTTCTTT. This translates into CASVTGLNTEAFF.

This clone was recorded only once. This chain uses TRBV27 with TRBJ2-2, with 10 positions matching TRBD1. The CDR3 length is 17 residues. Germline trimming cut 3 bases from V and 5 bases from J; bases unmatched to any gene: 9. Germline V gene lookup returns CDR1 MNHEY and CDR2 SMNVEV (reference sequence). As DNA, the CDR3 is TGTGCCAGCAGTTTCGACAGGGGGCGCTTCATTACCGGGGAGCTGTTTTTT. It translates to CASSFDRGRFITGELFF.

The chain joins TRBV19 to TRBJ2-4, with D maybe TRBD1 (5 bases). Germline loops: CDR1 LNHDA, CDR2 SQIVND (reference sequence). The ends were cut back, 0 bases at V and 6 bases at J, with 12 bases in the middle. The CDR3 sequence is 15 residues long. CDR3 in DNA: TGTGCCAGTAGTATAGATACATGGCAGGGAAACATTCAGTACTTC. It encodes CASSIDTWQGNIQYF.

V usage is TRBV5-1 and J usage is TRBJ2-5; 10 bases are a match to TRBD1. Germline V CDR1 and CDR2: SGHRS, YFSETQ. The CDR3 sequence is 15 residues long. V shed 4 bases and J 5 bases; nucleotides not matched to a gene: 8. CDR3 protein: CASSPGQGVRETQYF. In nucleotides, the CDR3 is TGCGCCAGCAGCCCAGGACAGGGGGTTCGGGAGACCCAGTACTTC.

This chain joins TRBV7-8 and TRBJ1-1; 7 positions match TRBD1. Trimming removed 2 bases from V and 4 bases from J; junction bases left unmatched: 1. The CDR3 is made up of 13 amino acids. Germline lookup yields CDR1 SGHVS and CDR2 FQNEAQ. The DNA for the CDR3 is TGTGCCAGCAGCTTATACAGGGGCACTGAAGCTTTCTTT. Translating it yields CASSLYRGTEAFF.

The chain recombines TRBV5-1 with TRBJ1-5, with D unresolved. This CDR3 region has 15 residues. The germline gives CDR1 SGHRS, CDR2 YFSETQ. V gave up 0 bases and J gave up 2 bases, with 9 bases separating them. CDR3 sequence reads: CASSLDPGGNQPQHF. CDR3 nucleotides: TGCGCCAGCAGCTTGGACCCCGGGGGCAATCAGCCCCAGCATTTT.

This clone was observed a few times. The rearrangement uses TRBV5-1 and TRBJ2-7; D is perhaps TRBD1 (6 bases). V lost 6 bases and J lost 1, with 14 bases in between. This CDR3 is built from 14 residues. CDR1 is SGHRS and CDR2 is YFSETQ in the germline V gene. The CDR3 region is CASKLTGNSYEQYF. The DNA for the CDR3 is TGCGCCAGCAAGTTGACAGGCAATTCCTACGAGCAGTACTTC.

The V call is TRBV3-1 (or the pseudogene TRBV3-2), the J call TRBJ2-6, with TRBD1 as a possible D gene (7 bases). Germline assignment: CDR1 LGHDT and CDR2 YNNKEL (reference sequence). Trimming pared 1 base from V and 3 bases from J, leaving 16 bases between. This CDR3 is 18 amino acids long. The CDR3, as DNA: TGTGCCAGCAGCCAAGGTGGAGGGGGCCACTTTGGGGCCAACGTCCTGACTTTC. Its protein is CASSQGGGGHFGANVLTF.

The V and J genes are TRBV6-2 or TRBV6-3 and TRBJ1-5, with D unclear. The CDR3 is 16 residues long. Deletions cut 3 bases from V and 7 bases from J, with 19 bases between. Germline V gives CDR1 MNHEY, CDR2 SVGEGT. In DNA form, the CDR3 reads TGTGCCAGCAGTTATCGGGCAGTCCCCTTCAACCAGCCCCAGCATTTT. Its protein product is CASSYRAVPFNQPQHF.

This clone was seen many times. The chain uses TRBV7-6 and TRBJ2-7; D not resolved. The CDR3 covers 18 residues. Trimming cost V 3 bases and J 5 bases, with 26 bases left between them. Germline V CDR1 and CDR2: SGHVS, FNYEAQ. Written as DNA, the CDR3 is TGTGCCAGCAGCTTCGCACTTCCAAACCGGATTGGCCGGCACGAGCAGTACTTC. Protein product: CASSFALPNRIGRHEQYF.

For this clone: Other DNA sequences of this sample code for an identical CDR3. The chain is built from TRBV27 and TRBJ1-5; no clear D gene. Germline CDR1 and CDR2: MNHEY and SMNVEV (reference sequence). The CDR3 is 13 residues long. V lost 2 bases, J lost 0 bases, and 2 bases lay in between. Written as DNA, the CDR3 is TGTGCCAGCAGTTTAAGTAGCAATCAGCCCCAGCATTTT. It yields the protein CASSLSSNQPQHF.

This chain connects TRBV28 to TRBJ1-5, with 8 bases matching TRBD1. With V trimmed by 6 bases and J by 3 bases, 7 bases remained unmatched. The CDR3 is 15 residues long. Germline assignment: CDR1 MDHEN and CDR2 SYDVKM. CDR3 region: CASSARTGSNQPQHF. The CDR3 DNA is TGTGCCAGCAGCGCCCGGACAGGGTCCAATCAGCCCCAGCATTTT.

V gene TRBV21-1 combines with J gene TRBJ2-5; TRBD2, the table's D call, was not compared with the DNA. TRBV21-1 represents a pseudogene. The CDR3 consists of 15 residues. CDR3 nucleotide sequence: TGTGCCAGCAGCGAGGCGGCGGGGGTCCAAGAGACCCAGTACTTC. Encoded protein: CASSEAAGVQETQYF.

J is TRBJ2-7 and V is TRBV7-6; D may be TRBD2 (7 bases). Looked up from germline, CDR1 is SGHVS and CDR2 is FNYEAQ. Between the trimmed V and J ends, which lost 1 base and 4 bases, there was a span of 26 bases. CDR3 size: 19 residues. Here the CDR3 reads CASSLESPSPWGGPYEQYF. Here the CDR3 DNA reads TGTGCCAGCAGCTTAGAAAGCCCCAGTCCTTGGGGGGGCCCTTACGAGCAGTACTTC.

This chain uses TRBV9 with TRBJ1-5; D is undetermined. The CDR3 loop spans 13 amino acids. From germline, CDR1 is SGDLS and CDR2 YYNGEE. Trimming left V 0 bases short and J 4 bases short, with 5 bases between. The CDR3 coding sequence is TGTGCCAGCAGCGTAGGGCAGAATCAGCCCCAGCATTTT. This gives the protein CASSVGQNQPQHF.

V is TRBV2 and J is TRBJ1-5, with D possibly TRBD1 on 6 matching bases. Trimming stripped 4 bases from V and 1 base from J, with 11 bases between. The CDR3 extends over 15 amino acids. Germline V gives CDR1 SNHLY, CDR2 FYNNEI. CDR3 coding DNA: TGTGCCAGCAGTGTTGTACAGGGCAGCAATCAGCCCCAGCATTTT. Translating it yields CASSVVQGSNQPQHF. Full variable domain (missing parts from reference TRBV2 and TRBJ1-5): EPEVTQTPSHQVTQMGQEVILRCVPISNHLYFYWYRQILGQKVEFLVSFYNNEISEKSEIFDDQFSVERPDGSNFTLKIRSTKLEDSAMYFCASSVVQGSNQPQHFGDGTRLSIL.

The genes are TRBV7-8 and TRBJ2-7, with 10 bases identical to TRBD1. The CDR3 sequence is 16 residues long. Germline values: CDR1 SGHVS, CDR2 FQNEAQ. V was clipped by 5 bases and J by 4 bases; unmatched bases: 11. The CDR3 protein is CASSARDRGRVYEQYF. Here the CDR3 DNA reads TGTGCCAGCAGCGCCCGGGACAGGGGTAGAGTGTACGAGCAGTACTTC.

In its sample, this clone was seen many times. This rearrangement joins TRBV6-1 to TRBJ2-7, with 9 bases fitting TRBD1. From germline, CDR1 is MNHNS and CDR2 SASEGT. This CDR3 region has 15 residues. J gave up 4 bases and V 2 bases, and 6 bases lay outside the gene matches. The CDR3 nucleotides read TGTGCCAGCAGTGAAATCCCGACAGGGGGGTACGAGCAGTACTTC. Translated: CASSEIPTGGYEQYF.

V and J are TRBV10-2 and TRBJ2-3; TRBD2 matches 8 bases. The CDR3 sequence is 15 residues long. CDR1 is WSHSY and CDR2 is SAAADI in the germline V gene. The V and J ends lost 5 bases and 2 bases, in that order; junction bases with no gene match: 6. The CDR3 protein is CASSPGLGDTDTQYF. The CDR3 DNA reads TGCGCCAGCAGTCCGGGACTAGGGGACACAGATACGCAGTATTTT.

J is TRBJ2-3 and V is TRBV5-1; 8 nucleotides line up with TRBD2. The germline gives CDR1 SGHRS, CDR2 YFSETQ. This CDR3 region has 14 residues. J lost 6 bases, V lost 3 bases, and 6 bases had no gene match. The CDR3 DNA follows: TGCGCCAGCAGCTCCTCGGGGGGGCGGGATACGCAGTATTTT. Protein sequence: CASSSSGGRDTQYF.

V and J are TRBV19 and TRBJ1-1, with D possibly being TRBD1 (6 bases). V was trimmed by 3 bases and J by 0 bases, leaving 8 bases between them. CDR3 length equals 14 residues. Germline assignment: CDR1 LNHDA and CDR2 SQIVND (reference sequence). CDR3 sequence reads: CASSMDRMNTEAFF. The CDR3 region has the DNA TGTGCCAGTAGTATGGACAGAATGAACACTGAAGCTTTCTTT. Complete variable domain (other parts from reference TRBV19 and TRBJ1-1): DGGITQSPKYLFRKEGQNVTLSCEQNLNHDAMYWYRQDPGQGLRLIYYSQIVNDFQKGDIAEGYSVSREKKESFPLTVTSAQKNPTAFYLCASSMDRMNTEAFFGQGTRLTVV.

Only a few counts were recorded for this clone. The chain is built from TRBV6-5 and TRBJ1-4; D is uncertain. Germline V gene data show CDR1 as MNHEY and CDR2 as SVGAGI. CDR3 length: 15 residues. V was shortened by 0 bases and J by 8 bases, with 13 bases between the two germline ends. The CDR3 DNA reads TGTGCCAGCAGTTACTCGAGTAGTGGGTGGGAAAAACTGTTTTTT. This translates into CASSYSSSGWEKLFF.

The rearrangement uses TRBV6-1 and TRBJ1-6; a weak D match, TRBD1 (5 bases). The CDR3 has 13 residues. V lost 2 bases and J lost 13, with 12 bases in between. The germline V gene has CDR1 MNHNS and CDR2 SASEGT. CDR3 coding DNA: TGTGCCAGCAGTGAATTTGGGACTTCTCCCCTCCACTTT. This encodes CASSEFGTSPLHF.

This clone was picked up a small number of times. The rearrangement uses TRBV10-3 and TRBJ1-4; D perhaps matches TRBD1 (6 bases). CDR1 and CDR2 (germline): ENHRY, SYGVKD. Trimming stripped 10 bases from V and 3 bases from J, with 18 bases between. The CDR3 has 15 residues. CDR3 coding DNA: TGTGCCACCGGACTGAATGAGGGGGCTAATGAAAAACTGTTTTTT. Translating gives CATGLNEGANEKLFF.

The CDR3 protein is CASRGLREYTGELFF. The CDR3, as DNA: TGTGCCAGCCGCGGGTTGCGGGAGTACACCGGGGAGCTGTTTTTT. The rearrangement uses TRBV28 and TRBJ2-2; 7 bases are shared with TRBD2. This CDR3 is built from 15 residues. J was trimmed by 3 bases and V by 8 bases; bases with no gene match: 9. The V gene's germline CDR1 is MDHEN and CDR2 SYDVKM.

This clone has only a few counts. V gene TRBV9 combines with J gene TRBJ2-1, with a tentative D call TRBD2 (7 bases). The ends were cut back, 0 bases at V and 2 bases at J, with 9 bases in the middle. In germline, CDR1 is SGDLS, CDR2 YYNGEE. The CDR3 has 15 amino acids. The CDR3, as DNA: TGTGCCAGCAGCGTAGGGGAGGGGGCCTACAATGAGCAGTTCTTC. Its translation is CASSVGEGAYNEQFF.